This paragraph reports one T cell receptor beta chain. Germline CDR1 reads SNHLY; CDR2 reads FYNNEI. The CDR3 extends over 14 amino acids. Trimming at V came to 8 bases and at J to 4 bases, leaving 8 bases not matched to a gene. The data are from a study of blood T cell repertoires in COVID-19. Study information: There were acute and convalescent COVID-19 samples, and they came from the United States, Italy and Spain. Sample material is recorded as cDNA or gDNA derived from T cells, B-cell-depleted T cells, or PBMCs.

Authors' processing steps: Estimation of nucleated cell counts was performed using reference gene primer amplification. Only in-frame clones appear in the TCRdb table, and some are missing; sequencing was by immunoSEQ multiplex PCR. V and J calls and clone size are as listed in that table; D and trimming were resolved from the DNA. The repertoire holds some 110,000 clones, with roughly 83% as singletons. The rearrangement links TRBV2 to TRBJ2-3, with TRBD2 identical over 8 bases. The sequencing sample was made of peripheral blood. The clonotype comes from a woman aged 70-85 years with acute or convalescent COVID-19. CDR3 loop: CASRGGIGPDTQYF. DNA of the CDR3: TGTGCCAGCCGGGGGGGGATCGGTCCAGATACGCAGTATTTT.